This entry describes one T cell receptor (beta chain). No antigen is known for it. The method was immunoSEQ multiplex PCR; TCRdb's version includes in-frame clones alone and lacks a portion of them. Here the sample spans about 700,000 clones, around 72% being singletons. The sample originates from a study of shared clonotypes between healthy human individuals. Study-level information: A couple of women and a few men aged 18 to 49 made up the donors. Notes on the study in general: Memory subsets generally showed smaller estimated richness than naive subsets did. Clonotypes shared by all four donors outscored non-shared clonotypes in generation probability.

V was trimmed by 5 bases and J by 2 bases, leaving 13 bases between them. This CDR3 is 14 amino acids long. Germline-derived CDR1 and CDR2 are PRHDT and FYEKMQ (reference sequence). The sequenced sample consisted of memory CD4+ T cells sorted from blood. The sample's subset: CD45RA-negative fraction. The V and J genes are TRBV13 and TRBJ2-7; D is undetermined. This TCR was sampled from a woman aged 25 to 39 in good health. CDR3 sequence: CASSLRENPYEQYF. DNA for the CDR3: TGTGCCAGCAGCCTACGCGAAAACCCCTACGAGCAGTACTTC.